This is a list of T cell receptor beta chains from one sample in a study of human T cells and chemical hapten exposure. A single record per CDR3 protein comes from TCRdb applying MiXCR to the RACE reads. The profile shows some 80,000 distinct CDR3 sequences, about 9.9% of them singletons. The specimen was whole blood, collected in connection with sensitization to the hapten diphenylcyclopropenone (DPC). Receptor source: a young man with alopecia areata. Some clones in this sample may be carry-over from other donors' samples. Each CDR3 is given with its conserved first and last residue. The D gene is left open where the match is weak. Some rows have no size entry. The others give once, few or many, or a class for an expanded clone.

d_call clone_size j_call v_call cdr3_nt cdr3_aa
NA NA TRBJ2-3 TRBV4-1 TGCGCCAGCAGCCAAGATCGCGAAGATACGCAGTATTTT CASSQDREDTQYF
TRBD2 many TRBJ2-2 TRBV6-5 TGTGCCAGCAGGACGGGACTAGCGACGAACACCGGGGAGCTGTTTTTT CASRTGLATNTGELFF
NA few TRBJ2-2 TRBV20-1 TGCAGTGCTGAGGGGCCGAACACCGGGGAGCTGTTTTTT CSAEGPNTGELFF
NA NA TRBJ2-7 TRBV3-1 TGTGCCAGCAGCCTGAGCGTTGAGGGCTACGAGCAGTACTTC CASSLSVEGYEQYF
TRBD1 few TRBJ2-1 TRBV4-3 TGCGCCAGCAGCCCCCGGACAGGGTGGAATGAGCAGTTCTTC CASSPRTGWNEQFF
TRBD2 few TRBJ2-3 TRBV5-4 TGTGCCAGCAGCCTTCTAGCGGGGGTCACAGATACGCAGTATTTT CASSLLAGVTDTQYF
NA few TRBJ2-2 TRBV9 TGTGCCAGCAGCGTCTCCACGGGACAAAACACCGGGGAGCTGTTTTTT CASSVSTGQNTGELFF
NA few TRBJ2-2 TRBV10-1 TGCGCCAGCTCTCGGGGGACCGGGGAGCTGTTTTTT CASSRGTGELFF
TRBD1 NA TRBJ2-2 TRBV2 TGTGCCAGCAGCCGGGACAGATCCACCGGGGAGCTGTTTTTT CASSRDRSTGELFF
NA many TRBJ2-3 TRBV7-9 TGTGCCAGCAGCTTCCAGGGTTCAGGCACAGATACGCAGTATTTT CASSFQGSGTDTQYF
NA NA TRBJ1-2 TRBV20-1 TGCAGTGCTAACGCGGGCAGTCGGGACTATGGCTACACCTTC CSANAGSRDYGYTF
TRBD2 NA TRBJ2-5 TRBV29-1 TGCAGCGTTGATATATCCCCTAGCGGGGCGAGGAGGACCCAGTACTTC CSVDISPSGARRTQYF
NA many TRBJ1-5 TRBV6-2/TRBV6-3 TGTGCCAGCAGTTACCCTCCTCGGCCATCCAATCAGCCCCAGCATTTT CASSYPPRPSNQPQHF
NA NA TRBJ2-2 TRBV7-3 TGTGCCAGCAGCTTATATGCCAGGGCGAACACCGGGGAGCTGTTTTTT CASSLYARANTGELFF
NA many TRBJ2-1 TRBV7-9 TGTGCCAGCAGCATACCCGGGACGAGGGGTACTGAGCAGTTCTTC CASSIPGTRGTEQFF
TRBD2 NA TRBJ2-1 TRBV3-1 TGTGCCAGCAGCGTAAGGACTAGTGGCAATGAGCAGTTCTTC CASSVRTSGNEQFF
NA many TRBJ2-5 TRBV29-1 TGCAGCGTCAGGGTGAAGGCCCAGTACTTC CSVRVKAQYF
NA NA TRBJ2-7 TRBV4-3 TGCGCCAGCAGCCAAGCCTGGGGCTACGAGCAGTACTTC CASSQAWGYEQYF
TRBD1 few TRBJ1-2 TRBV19 TGTGCCAGTTGCCGACAGGGAACTGGCGGCTACACCTTC CASCRQGTGGYTF
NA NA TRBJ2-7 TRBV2 TGTGCCAGCAGCGGCCTACGGAGATTTTACGAGCAGTACTTC CASSGLRRFYEQYF
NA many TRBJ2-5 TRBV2 TGTGCCAGCAACTTCGGACAGATCCAAGAGACCCAGTACTTC CASNFGQIQETQYF
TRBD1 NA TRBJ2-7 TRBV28 TGTGCCAGCAGTCCCCTTGGACAGGACTACGAGCAGTACTTC CASSPLGQDYEQYF
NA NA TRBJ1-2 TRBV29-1 TGCAGCGTTGAAAGACCCCGAAACTATGGCTACACCTTC CSVERPRNYGYTF
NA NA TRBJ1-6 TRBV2 TGTGCCAGCAGTGAAGGACTCCCCGGCCTTTTC CASSEGLPGLF
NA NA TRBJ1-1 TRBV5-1 TGCGCCAGCAGCTTGAGGGACACCCTCCTGTTTACTGAAGCTTTCTTT CASSLRDTLLFTEAFF
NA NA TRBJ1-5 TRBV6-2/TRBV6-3 TGTGCCAGCACCTACCGAGTGGAGCAGCCCCAGCATTTT CASTYRVEQPQHF
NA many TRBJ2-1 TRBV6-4 TGTGCCAGCAGTGACGGACAGAGCTCCTACAATGAGCAGTTCTTC CASSDGQSSYNEQFF
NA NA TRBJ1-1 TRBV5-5 TGTGCCAGCAGCTTGAGCGTTCTCATGAACACTGAAGCTTTCTTT CASSLSVLMNTEAFF
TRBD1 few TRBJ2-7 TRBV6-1 TGTGCCAGCAGTGAAGCTAGGACAGGGGACTACGAGCAGTACTTC CASSEARTGDYEQYF
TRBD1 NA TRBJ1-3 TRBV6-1 TGTGCCAGCAGCGCCATCGGGACAGGGAGTGGAAACACCATATATTTT CASSAIGTGSGNTIYF
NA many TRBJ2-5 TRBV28 TGTGCCAGCGGAGGCAGCGTGAGAGGGACCCAGTACTTC CASGGSVRGTQYF
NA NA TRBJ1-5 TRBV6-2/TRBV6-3 TGTGCCAGCAGTTATCGAGGGGAAAATCAGCCCCAGCATTTT CASSYRGENQPQHF